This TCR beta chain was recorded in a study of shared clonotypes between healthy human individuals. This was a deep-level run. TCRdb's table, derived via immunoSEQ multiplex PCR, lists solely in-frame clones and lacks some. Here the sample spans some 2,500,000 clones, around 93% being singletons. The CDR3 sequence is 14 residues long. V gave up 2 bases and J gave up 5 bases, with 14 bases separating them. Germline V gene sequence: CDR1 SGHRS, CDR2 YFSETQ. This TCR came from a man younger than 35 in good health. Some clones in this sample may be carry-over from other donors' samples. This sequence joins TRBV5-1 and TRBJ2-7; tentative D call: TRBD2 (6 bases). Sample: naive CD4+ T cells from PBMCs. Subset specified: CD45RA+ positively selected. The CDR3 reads CASSFGGARNEQYF. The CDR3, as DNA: TGCGCCAGCAGCTTTGGAGGGGCGCGGAACGAGCAGTACTTC.